This TCR beta chain was captured in a study of cytomegalovirus exposure and HLA in healthy donors. Trimming took 7 bases from V and 5 from J; bases not matched to a gene: 7. Germline-derived CDR1 and CDR2 are SNHLY and FYNNEI. The CDR3 totals 13 residues. Details on this clone: Its antigen is not known.

This cohort consisted of healthy bone marrow donors. Findings and limits, study-wide: An ancestry cluster, one associated with Asian ancestry, reportedly showed fewer N-insertions than the approximately 670-donor mean in a later analysis. Reports indicate that TCR beta sequences accurately predicted the HLA-A and HLA-B alleles of most subjects. Later analysis showed most CMV-associated TCR beta chains appearing HLA-restricted.

The PCR made use of 60 Vbeta and 13 Jbeta primers. This table comes from immunoSEQ multiplex PCR, and its TCRdb copy is limited to in-frame clones, with some not included. The sample has about 160,000 clones; about 71% are singletons. The material sequenced was PBMCs. The clonotype comes from a woman under 40 in good health and CMV-seronegative. V is TRBV2 and J is TRBJ1-2; 7 nucleotides line up with TRBD1. This CDR3 reads CASIVTGRYGYTF. As DNA, the CDR3 is TGTGCCAGCATTGTGACAGGGCGGTATGGCTACACCTTC. The entire variable domain, with the rest obtained from reference TRBV2 and TRBJ1-2, is as follows: EPEVTQTPSHQVTQMGQEVILRCVPISNHLYFYWYRQILGQKVEFLVSFYNNEISEKSEIFDDQFSVERPDGSNFTLKIRSTKLEDSAMYFCASIVTGRYGYTFGSGTRLTVV.